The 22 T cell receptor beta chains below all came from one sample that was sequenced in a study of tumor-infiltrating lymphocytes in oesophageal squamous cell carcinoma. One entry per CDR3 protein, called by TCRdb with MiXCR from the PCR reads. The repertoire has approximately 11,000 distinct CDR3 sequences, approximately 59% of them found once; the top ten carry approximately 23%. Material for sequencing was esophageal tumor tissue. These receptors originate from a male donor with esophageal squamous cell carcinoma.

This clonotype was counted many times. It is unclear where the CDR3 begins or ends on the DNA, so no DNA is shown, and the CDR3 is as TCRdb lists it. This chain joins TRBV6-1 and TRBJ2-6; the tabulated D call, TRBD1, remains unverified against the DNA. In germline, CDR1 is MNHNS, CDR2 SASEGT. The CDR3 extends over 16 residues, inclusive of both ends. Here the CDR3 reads CASTLTGQLLWLHLRF.

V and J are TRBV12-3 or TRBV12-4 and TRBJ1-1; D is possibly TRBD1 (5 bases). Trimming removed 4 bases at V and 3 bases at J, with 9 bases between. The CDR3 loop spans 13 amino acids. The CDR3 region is CASSWTGDTEAFF. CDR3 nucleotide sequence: TGTGCCAGCAGTTGGACGGGGGACACTGAAGCTTTCTTT.

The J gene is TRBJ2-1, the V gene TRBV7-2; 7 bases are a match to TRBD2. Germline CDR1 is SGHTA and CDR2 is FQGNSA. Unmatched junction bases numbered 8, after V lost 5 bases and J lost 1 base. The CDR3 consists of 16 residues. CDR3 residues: CASSHGLAASYNEQFF. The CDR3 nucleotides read TGTGCCAGCAGCCACGGCCTAGCGGCTTCCTACAATGAGCAGTTCTTC. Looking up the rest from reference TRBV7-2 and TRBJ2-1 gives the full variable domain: GAGVSQSPSNKVTEKGKDVELRCDPISGHTALYWYRQSLGQGLEFLIYFQGNSAPDKSGLPSDRFSAERTGGSVSTLTIQRTQQEDSAVYLCASSHGLAASYNEQFFGPGTRLTVL.

Here the CDR3 DNA reads TGTGCCAGCAGCCGACAGGGGAACACCGGGGAGCTGTTTTTT. Protein sequence: CASSRQGNTGELFF. V gene TRBV11-2 combines with J gene TRBJ2-2; TRBD1 matches at 7 bases. This CDR3 has 14 residues. From germline, CDR1 is SGHAT and CDR2 FQNNGV. J lost 1 base, V lost 5 bases, and 1 base had no gene match.

The CDR3 DNA is TGTGCCAGCAGCACTCAAAACACCGGGGAGCTGTTTTTT. Its translation is CASSTQNTGELFF. This chain connects TRBV7-2 to TRBJ2-2; D remains ambiguous. Per germline, CDR1 SGHTA and CDR2 FQGNSA. Trimming stripped 5 bases from V and 2 bases from J, with 6 bases between. The CDR3 length is 13 residues.

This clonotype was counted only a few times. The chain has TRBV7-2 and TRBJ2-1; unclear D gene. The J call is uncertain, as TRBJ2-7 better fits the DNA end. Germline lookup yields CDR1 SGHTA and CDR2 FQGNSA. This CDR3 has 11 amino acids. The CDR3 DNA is TGTGCCAGCAGTCTCCACTACGAGCAGTACTTC. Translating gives CASSLHYEQYF.

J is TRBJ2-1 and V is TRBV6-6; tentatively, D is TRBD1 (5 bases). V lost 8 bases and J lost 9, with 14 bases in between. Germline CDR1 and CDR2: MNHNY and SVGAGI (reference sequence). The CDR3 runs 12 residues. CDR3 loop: CASALQDLEQFF. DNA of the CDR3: TGTGCCAGCGCCCTACAGGATCTTGAGCAGTTCTTC.

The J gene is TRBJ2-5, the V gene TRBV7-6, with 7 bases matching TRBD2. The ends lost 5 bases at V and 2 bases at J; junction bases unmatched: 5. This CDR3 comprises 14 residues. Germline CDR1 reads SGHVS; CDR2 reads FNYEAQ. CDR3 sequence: CASSPGTKQETQYF. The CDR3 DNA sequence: TGTGCCAGCAGCCCCGGGACTAAACAAGAGACCCAGTACTTC.

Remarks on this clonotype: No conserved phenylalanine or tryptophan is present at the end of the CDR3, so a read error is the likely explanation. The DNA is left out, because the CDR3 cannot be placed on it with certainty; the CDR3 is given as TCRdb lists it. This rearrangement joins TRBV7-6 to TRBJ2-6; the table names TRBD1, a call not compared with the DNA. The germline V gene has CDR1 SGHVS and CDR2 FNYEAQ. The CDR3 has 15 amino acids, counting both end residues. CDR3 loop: CASSWGQGYEQYFGA.

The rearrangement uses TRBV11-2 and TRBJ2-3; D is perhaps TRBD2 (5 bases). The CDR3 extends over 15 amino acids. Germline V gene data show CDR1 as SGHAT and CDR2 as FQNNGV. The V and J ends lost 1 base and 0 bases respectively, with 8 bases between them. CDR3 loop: CASSLVGGSTDTQYF. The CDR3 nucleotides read TGTGCCAGCAGCTTAGTAGGCGGGAGCACAGATACGCAGTATTTT.

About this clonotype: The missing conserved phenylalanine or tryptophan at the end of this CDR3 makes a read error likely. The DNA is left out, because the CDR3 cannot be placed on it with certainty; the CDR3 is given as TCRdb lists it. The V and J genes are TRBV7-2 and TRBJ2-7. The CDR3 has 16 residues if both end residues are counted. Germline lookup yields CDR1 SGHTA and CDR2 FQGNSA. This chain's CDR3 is CASSLEGRRYEQYFGS.

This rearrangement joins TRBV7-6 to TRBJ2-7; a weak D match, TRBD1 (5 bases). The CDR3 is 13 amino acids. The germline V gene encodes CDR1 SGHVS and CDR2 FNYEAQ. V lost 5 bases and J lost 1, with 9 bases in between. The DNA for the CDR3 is TGTGCCAGCAGCACAGACAGTTCCTACGAGCAGTACTTC. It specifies CASSTDSSYEQYF.

The CDR3 loop reads CASSLEDYSFGEQYF. The CDR3 DNA reads as TGTGCCAGCAGCTTAGAGGACTACTCTTTTGGGGAGCAGTACTTC. The V gene is TRBV7-2, the J gene TRBJ2-5; weak D call: TRBD2 (6 bases). The CDR3 extends over 15 amino acids. Germline CDR1 and CDR2: SGHTA and FQGNSA. Trimming stripped 1 base from V and 11 bases from J, with 20 bases between.

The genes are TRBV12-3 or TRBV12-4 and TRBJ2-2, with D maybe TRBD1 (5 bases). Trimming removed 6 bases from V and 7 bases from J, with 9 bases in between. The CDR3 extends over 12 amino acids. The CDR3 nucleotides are TGTGCCAGCAGAACGCAGGGCGGGGAGCTGTTTTTT. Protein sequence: CASRTQGGELFF.

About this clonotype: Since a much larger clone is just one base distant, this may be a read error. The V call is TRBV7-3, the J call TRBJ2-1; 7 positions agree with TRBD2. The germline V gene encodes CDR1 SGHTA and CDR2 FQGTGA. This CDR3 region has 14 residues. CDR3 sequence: CASSLSGRGGEQVF. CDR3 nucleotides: TGTGCCAGCAGCTTAAGCGGGAGAGGCGGCGAGCAGGTCTTC. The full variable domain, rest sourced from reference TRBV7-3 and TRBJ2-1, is GAGVSQTPSNKVTEKGKYVELRCDPISGHTALYWYRQSLGQGPEFLIYFQGTGAADDSGLPNDRFFAVRPEGSVSTLKIQRTERGDSAVYLCASSLSGRGGEQVFGPGTRLTVL.

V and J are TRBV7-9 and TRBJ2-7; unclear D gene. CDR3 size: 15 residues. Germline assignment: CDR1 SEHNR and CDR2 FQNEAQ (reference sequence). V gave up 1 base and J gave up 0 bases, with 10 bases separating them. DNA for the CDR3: TGTGCCAGCAGCTTAGGTATCCAGAGCTCCTACGAGCAGTACTTC. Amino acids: CASSLGIQSSYEQYF.

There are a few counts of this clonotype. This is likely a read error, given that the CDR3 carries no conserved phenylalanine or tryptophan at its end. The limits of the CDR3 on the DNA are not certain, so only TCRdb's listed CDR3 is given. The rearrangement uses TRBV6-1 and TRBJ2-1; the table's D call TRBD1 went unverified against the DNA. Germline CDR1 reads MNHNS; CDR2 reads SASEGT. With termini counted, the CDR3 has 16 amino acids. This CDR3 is CASRNLDSHYGYTFGS.

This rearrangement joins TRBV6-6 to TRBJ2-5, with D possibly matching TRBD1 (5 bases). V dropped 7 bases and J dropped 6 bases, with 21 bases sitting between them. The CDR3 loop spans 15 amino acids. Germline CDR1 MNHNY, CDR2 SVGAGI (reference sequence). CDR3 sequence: CASNQDSPGSQTQYF. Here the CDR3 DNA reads TGTGCCAGCAATCAAGACAGTCCGGGCAGCCAGACCCAGTACTTC.

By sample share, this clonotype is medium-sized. This chain's CDR3 is CASSFSYVLGEQYF. CDR3 in DNA: TGTGCCAGCAGCTTTTCCTACGTCCTAGGCGAGCAGTACTTC. V and J are TRBV7-9 and TRBJ2-7; D ambiguous. Germline loops: CDR1 SEHNR, CDR2 FQNEAQ (reference sequence). The CDR3 consists of 14 residues. V dropped 3 bases and J dropped 6 bases, with 15 bases sitting between them.

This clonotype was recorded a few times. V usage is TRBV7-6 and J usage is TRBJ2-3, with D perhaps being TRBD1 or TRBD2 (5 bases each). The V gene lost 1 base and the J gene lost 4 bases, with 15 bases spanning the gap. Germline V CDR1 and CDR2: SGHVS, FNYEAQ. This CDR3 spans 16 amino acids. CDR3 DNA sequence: TGTGCCAGCAGCTTAGGGACACGGGGTCGGGCAGATACGCAGTATTTT. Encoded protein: CASSLGTRGRADTQYF.

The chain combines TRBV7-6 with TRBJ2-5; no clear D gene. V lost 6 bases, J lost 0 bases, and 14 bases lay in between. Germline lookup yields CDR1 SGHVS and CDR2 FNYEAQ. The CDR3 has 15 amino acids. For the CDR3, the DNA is TGTGCCAGCAGTTCAGCGAGCGCAGACCAAGAGACCCAGTACTTC. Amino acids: CASSSASADQETQYF.

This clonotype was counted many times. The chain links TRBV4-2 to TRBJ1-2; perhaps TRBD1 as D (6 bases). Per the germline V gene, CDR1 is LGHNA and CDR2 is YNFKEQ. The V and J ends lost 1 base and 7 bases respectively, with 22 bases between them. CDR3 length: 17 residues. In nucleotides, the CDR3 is TGTGCCAGCAGCCAAGTTTCTAAAGTAGGGGGGGTCTTTGGCTACACCTTC. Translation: CASSQVSKVGGVFGYTF.